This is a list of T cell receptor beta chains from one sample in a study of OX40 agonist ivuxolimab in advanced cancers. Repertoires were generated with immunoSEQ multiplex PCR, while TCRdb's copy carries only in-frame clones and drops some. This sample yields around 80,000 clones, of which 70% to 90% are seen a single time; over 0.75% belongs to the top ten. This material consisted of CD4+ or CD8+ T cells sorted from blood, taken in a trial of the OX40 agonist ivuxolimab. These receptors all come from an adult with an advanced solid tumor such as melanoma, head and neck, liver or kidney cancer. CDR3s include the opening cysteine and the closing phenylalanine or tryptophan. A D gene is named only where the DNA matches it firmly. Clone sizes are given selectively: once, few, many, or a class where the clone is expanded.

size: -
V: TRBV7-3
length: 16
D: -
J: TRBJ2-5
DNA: TGTGCCAGCAGCTCAGGTAGCGGAGGGATACAAGAGACCCAGTACTTC
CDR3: CASSSGSGGIQETQYF

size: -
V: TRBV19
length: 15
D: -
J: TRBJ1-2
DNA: TGTGCCAGTAGCGGCAAGGGTACTGGTGACTATGGCTACACCTTC
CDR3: CASSGKGTGDYGYTF

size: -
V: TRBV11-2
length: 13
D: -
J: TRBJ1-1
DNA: TGTGCCAGCAGCGTTGATAGGGGCACTGAAGCTTTCTTT
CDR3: CASSVDRGTEAFF

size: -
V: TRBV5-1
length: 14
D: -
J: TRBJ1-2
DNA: TGCGCCAGCACCCACTCCACAGGGAGGGATGGCTACACCTTC
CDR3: CASTHSTGRDGYTF

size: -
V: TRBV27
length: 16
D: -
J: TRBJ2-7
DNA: TGTGCCAGCAGTGTTACATTGTGGTCGTCGAACTACGAGCAGTACTTC
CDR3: CASSVTLWSSNYEQYF

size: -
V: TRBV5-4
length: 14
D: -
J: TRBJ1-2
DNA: TGTGCCAGCAGCATAACCGGGACCCCCTATGGCTACACCTTC
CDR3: CASSITGTPYGYTF

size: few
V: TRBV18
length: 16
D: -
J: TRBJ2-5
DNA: TGTGCCAGCTCCAGAACCGGGAACCTATACCAAGAGACCCAGTACTTC
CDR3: CASSRTGNLYQETQYF

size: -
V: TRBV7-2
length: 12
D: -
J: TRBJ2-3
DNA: TGTGCCAGCAGCTTAGCGTACGATACGCAGTATTTT
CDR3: CASSLAYDTQYF

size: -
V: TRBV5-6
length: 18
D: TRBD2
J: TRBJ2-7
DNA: TGTGCCAGCAGCTCAAAAAACAAACTAGCGGGTACCACCTACGAGCAGTACTTC
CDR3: CASSSKNKLAGTTYEQYF

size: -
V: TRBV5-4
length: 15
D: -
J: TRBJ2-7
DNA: TGTGCCAGCAGCTCCGGGTCAACGAGCTCCCACGAGCAGTACTTC
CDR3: CASSSGSTSSHEQYF

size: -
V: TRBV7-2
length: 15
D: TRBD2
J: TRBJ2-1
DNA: TGTGCCAGCAGCTCAAGAAGGACTAGGGTCAATGAGCAGTTCTTC
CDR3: CASSSRRTRVNEQFF

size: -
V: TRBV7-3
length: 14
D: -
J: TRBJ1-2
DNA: TGTGCCAGCAGCTTAGATTCCGGGACCTATGGCTACACCTTC
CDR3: CASSLDSGTYGYTF

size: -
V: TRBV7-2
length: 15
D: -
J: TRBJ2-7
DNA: TGTGCCAGCAGCCCGGGGTACGGTTCTGACTACGAGCAGTACTTC
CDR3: CASSPGYGSDYEQYF

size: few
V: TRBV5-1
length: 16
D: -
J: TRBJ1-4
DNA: TGCGCCAGCAGCTTGGGTCAGGGTTCCTCCGGTGAAAAACTGTTTTTT
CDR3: CASSLGQGSSGEKLFF

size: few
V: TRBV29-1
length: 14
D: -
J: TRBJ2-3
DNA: TGCAGCGTTGAAAATGGGGTGGGCGCAGATACGCAGTATTTT
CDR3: CSVENGVGADTQYF

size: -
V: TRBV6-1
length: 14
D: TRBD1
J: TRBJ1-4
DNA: TGTGCCAGCGGGTATGGGACAGGGGGTGAAAAACTGTTTTTT
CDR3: CASGYGTGGEKLFF

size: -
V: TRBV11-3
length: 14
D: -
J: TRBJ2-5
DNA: TGTGCCAGCAGCTTAGAGGGGGCGAAGGAGACCCAGTACTTC
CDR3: CASSLEGAKETQYF

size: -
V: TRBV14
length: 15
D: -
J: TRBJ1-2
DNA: TGTGCCAGCAGCCAAGAACATTTCTCTAACTATGGCTACACCTTC
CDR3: CASSQEHFSNYGYTF

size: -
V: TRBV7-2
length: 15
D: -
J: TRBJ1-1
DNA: TGTGCCAGCACCCTATCGGGGCAGTTGAACACTGAAGCTTTCTTT
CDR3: CASTLSGQLNTEAFF

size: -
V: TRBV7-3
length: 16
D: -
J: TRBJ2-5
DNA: TGTGCCAGCAGCCCCTTCTCAGGGGTGGCCCAAGAGACCCAGTACTTC
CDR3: CASSPFSGVAQETQYF

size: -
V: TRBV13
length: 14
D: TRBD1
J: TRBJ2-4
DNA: TGTGCCAGCAGCCAACTGACAGGGCAAAACATTCAGTACTTC
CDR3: CASSQLTGQNIQYF

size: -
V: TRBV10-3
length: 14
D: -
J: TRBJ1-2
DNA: TGTGCCATCAGTGATAAGGGGGGAGACTATGGCTACACCTTC
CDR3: CAISDKGGDYGYTF

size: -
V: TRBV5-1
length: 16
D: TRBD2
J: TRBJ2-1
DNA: TGCGCCAGCAGCTTGGCTGGCGGGGGGGGGTACAATGAGCAGTTCTTC
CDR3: CASSLAGGGGYNEQFF

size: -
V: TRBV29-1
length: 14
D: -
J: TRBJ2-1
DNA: TGCAGCGTTGCTGGCAGGGCGTCTTACAATGAGCAGTTCTTC
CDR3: CSVAGRASYNEQFF

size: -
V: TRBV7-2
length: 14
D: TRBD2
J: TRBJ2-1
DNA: TGTGCCAGCACACCGGGACTAGGTGTCAATGAGCAGTTCTTC
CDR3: CASTPGLGVNEQFF

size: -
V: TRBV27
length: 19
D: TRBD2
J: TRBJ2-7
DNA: TGTGCCAGCAGGGCAGCAAATAGGGGTCTAGCGGGAGTTACTTACGAGCAGTACTTC
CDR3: CASRAANRGLAGVTYEQYF

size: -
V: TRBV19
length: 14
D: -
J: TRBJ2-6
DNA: TGTGCCAGTTCCCAACTCTCTGGGGCCAACGTCCTGACTTTC
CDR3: CASSQLSGANVLTF

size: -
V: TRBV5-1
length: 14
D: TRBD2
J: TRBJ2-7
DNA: TGCGCCAGCAGCTTGGGGACTAGCTCCTACGAGCAGTACTTC
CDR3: CASSLGTSSYEQYF

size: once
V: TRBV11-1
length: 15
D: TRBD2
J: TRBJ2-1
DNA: TGTGCCAGCAGCGATCGGAGGGAGGGCCTCAATGAGCAGTTCTTC
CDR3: CASSDRREGLNEQFF

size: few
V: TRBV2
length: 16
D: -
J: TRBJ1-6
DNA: TGTGCCAGCAGCGTTCTCTTAAGCTCCTATAATTCACCCCTCCACTTT
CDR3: CASSVLLSSYNSPLHF

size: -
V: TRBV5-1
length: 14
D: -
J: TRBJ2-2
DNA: TGCGCCAGCAGCACGGCTCTAGACACCGGGGAGCTGTTTTTT
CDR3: CASSTALDTGELFF

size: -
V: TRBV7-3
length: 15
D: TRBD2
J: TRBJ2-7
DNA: TGTGCCAGCAGCCCGGGACTAGCGGGGGCCTACGAGCAGTACTTC
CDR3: CASSPGLAGAYEQYF

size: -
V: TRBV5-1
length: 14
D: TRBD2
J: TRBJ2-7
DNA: TGCGCCAGCCGCGGGCTAGCGGGAGTACGGGAGCAGTACTTC
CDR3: CASRGLAGVREQYF

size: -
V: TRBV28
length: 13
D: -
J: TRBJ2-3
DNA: TGTGCCAGTAATACAGGTTTCAATCAGCCCCAGTATTTT
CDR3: CASNTGFNQPQYF

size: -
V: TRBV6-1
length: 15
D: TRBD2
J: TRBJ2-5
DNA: TGTGCCAGCAGTGAAGGGCGGGGGTCTAAAGAGACCCAGTACTTC
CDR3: CASSEGRGSKETQYF

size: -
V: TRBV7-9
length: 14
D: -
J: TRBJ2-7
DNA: TGTGCCAGCAGCTTCGATACTAGTTCCTACGAGCAGTACTTC
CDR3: CASSFDTSSYEQYF

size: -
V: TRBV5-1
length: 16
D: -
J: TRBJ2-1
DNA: TGCGCCAGCAATGGTGTTTCGGGAGCCCAGGCGCAGGAGCAGTTCTTC
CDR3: CASNGVSGAQAQEQFF

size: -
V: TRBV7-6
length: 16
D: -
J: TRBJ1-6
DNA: TGTGCCAGCAGGCTAACCGCAGGGCTCGGTGATTCACCCCTCCACTTT
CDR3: CASRLTAGLGDSPLHF

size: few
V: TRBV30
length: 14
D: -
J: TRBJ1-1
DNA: TGTGCCTGGAGCCCTCCCCCCAAGAACACTGAAGCTTTCTTT
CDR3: CAWSPPPKNTEAFF

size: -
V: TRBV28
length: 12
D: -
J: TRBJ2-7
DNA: TGTGCCAGCACGGGACTTTACTACGAGCAGTACTTC
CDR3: CASTGLYYEQYF

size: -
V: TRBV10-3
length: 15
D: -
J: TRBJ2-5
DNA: TGTGCCATCAGTGAAGCAGGGGGAGGTCGAGAGACCCAGTACTTC
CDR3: CAISEAGGGRETQYF

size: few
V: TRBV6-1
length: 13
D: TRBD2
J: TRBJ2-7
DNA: TGTGCCAGTGCATCTAGCGGGCTATACGAGCAGTACTTC
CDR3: CASASSGLYEQYF

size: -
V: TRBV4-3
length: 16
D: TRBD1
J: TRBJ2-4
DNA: TGCGCCAGCAGCCAGGGACAGGGGGCTGCCAAAAACATTCAGTACTTC
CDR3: CASSQGQGAAKNIQYF

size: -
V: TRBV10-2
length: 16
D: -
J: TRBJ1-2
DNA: TGCGCCAGCAGTGAGTCGGTCCAGGGTGTTAACTATGGCTACACCTTC
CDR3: CASSESVQGVNYGYTF

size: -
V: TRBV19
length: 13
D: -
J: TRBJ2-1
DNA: TGTGCCAGTGGCATCCGGGGATTCAATGAGCAGTTCTTC
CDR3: CASGIRGFNEQFF

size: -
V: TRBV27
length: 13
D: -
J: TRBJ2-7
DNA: TGTGCCAGCAGCCGTAAGTCCACCTACGAGCAGTACTTC
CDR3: CASSRKSTYEQYF

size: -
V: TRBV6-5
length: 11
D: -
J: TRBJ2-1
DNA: TGTGCCAGCAGTGAATTAATTGAGCAGTTCTTC
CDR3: CASSELIEQFF

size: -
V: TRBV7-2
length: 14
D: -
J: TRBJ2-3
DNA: TGTGCCAGCACCCGGTGGGGGGGCACAGATACGCAGTATTTT
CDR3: CASTRWGGTDTQYF

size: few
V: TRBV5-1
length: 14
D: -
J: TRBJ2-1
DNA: TGCGCCAGCAGCTTGGGGGGTAGCGGCAATGAGCAGTTCTTC
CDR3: CASSLGGSGNEQFF

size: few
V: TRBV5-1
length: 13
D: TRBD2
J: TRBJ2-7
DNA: TGCGCCAGCAGCTTCCGACTAGCTTACGAGCAGTACTTC
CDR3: CASSFRLAYEQYF

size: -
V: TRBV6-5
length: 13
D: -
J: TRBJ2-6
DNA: TGTGCCAGCAGCTTTTCTGGGGCCAACGTCCTGACTTTC
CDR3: CASSFSGANVLTF

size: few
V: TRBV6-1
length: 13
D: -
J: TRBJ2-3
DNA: TGTGCCAGCAACAAGGGGGGTATGGATACGCAGTATTTT
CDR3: CASNKGGMDTQYF

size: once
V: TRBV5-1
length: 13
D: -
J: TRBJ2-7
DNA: TGCGCCAGCAGCTGGGACGGTCCCTACGAGCAGTACTTC
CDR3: CASSWDGPYEQYF

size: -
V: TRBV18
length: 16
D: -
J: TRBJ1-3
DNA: TGTGCCAGCTCACCTTCCACGATGAACTCTGGAAACACCATATATTTT
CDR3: CASSPSTMNSGNTIYF

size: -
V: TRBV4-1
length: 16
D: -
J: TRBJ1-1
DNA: TGCGCCAGCAGCCAAGTTCAGGGCGCCTCGAACACTGAAGCTTTCTTT
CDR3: CASSQVQGASNTEAFF

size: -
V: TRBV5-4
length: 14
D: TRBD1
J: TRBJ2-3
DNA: TGTGCCAGCAGCCTTAGACAGGGGACAGATACGCAGTATTTT
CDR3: CASSLRQGTDTQYF

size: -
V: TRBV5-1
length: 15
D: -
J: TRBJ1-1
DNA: TGCGCCAGCAGCCCTAACAGGGTGGGAGACACTGAAGCTTTCTTT
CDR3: CASSPNRVGDTEAFF